Given below is one T cell receptor (beta chain) in context. The data were obtained in a study of blood T cell repertoires in COVID-19. The wider study: The origin of the acute and convalescent COVID-19 samples was the United States, Italy and Spain.

Per the authors' pipeline: The assay estimated nucleated cells by amplifying reference gene primers. Generated by immunoSEQ multiplex PCR, the TCRdb table keeps only in-frame clones and is missing some. The V and J calls and clone size come from that table; D and trimming were worked out from the DNA. Found here are about 85,000 clones, approximately 89% of them singletons; the top ten hold roughly 2.3%. Germline loops: CDR1 SGDLS, CDR2 YYNGEE. Trimming removed 4 bases from V and 5 bases from J; junction bases left unmatched: 9. The CDR3 length is 17 residues. This sequence joins TRBV9 and TRBJ2-5; 15 positions match TRBD2. This receptor was obtained from a human donor with active COVID-19. The donor label of this sample is uncertain. Sequencing was done on a sample of peripheral blood. Written as DNA, the CDR3 is TGTGCCAGCAGCCCGGACTGGACTAGCGGGGGGGCGGAGACCCAGTACTTC. Protein sequence: CASSPDWTSGGAETQYF.